The present T cell receptor (beta chain) was sequenced within a study of blood T cells in healthy people across ages. The second PCR ran 7 to 11 cycles with a sample-barcoded 5' primer and J-beta primers. Any given sample supplied a minimum of 3 million CDR3-containing paired-end reads. TCRdb reprocessed the 5' RACE reads with MiXCR, giving one entry per CDR3 protein. The sample consists of fewer than 750,000 distinct CDR3 sequences, 40% to 65% of them appearing once. Whole-study findings and limits: Age showed a roughly linear inverse relationship with TCR beta diversity per million T cells. Higher diversity and more naive CD4+ cells were features of long-lived donors, compared to aged donors.

About this clonotype: The antigen is undetermined. A much larger clone is a single base away; this may be a read error.

The germline V gene has CDR1 MNHNY and CDR2 SVGAGI (reference sequence). This CDR3 is built from 16 residues. With V trimmed by 5 bases and J by 2 bases, 9 bases remained unmatched. The TCR comes from a woman at least 80 years old in good health. Sequenced: blood. The chain is built from TRBV6-6 and TRBJ2-3; TRBD2 agrees at 8 bases. The CDR3 protein is CASSRRAGDFTDTQYF. The CDR3 region has the DNA TGTGCCAGCAGTCGACGAGCGGGGGACTTCACAGATACGCAGTATTTT.